The 4 T cell receptor beta chains below were found in one sample sequenced in a study of beta chain features in type 1 diabetes. All of the isolated RNA was reverse transcribed, so expressed TCRB transcripts were sequenced. The data were produced by immunoSEQ multiplex PCR, yet TCRdb's version contains in-frame clones alone and is incomplete. The data hold under 450,000 clones, with around 13% observed a single time. The sample was naive CD4+ T cells from blood. These receptors came from a man under 40 in good health.

The V call is TRBV19, the J call TRBJ1-2, with a tentative D call TRBD1 (5 bases). The CDR3 extends over 13 amino acids. In germline, CDR1 is LNHDA, CDR2 SQIVND (reference sequence). The V gene lost 5 bases and the J gene lost 4 bases, with 11 bases spanning the gap. CDR3 sequence (DNA): TGTGCCAGTAGTGCCAGACAGTTCTATGGCTACACCTTC. This translates into CASSARQFYGYTF.

The chain combines TRBV4-3 with TRBJ1-1; D is unresolved. The CDR3 length is 15 residues. Germline loops: CDR1 LGHNA, CDR2 YSLEER. Trimming took off 0 bases at V and 0 bases at J, with 8 bases between the two ends. The CDR3 here is CASSQDGPMNTEAFF. CDR3 coding DNA: TGCGCCAGCAGCCAAGATGGACCGATGAACACTGAAGCTTTCTTT.

The V call is TRBV7-2, the J call TRBJ2-7; the match to TRBD2 covers 7 bases. This CDR3 has 14 amino acids. CDR1 is SGHTA, CDR2 FQGNSA, per germline. V shed 2 bases, J shed 2 bases, and the junction held 3 bases outside the gene matches. CDR3 amino acids: CASSLWAGAYEQYF. The CDR3 nucleotides are TGTGCCAGCAGCTTATGGGCGGGGGCCTACGAGCAGTACTTC.

The V and J genes are TRBV7-6 and TRBJ2-5; D is ambiguous. CDR1 and CDR2 from the germline V gene are SGHVS and FNYEAQ. This CDR3 is built from 14 residues. Trimming removed 1 base at V and 7 bases at J, with 13 bases between. The CDR3 reads CASSLESPRRTQYF. Here the CDR3 DNA reads TGTGCCAGCAGCTTAGAAAGCCCCCGGAGGACCCAGTACTTC.